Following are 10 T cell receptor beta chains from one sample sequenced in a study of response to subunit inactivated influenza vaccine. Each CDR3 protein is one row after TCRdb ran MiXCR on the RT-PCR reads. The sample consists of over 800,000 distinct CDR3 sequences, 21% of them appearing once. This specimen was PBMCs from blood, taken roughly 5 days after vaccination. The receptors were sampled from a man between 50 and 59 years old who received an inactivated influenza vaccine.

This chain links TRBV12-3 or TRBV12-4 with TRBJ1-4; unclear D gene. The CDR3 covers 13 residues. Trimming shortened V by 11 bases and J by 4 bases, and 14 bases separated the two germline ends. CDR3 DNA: TGTGCCTCCCGCCTGGGGATTAATGAAAAACTGTTTTTT. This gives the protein CASRLGINEKLFF.

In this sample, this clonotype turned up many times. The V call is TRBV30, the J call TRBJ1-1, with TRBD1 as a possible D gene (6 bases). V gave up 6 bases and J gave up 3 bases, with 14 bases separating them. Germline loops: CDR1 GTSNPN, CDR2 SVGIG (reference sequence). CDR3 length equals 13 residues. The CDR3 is CACTTGFYTEAFF. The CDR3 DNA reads TGTGCCTGTACGACAGGTTTTTACACTGAAGCTTTCTTT.

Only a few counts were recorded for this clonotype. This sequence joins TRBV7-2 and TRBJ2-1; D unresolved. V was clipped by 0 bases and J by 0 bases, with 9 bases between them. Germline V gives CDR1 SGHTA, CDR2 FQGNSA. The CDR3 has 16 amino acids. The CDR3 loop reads CASSLAGKSSYNEQFF. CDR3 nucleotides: TGTGCCAGCAGCTTAGCGGGCAAGAGCTCCTACAATGAGCAGTTCTTC.

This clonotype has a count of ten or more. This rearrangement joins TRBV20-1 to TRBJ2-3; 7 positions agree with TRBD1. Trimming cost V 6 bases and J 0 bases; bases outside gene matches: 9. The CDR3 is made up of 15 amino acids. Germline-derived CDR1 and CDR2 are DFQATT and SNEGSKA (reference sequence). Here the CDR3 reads CSAKTYRGSTDTQYF. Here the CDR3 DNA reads TGCAGTGCCAAAACGTACAGGGGAAGCACAGATACGCAGTATTTT.

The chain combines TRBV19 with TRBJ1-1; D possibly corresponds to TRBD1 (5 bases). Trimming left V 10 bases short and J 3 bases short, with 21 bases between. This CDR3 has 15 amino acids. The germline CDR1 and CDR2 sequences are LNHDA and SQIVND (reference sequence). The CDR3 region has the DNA TGTGCCACCACGCGCACCGGGGCTCCGGACACTGAAGCTTTCTTT. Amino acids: CATTRTGAPDTEAFF.

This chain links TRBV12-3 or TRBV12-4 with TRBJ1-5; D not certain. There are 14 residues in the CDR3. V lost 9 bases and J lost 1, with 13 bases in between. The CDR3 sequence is CASMTVLSNQPQHF. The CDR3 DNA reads TGTGCCAGTATGACGGTCCTAAGCAATCAGCCCCAGCATTTT.

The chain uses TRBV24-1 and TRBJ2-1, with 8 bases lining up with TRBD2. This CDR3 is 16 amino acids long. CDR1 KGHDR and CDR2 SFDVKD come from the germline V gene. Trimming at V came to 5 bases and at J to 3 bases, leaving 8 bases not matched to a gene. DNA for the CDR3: TGTGCCACCAGTGCCCTCCCGGGACTAGACTACAATGAGCAGTTCTTC. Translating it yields CATSALPGLDYNEQFF.

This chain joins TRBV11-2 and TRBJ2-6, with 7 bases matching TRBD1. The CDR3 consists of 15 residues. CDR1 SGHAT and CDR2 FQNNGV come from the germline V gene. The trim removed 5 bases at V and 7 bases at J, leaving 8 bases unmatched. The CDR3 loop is CASSEGTDGANVLTF. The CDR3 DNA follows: TGTGCCAGCAGCGAGGGGACAGATGGAGCCAACGTCCTGACTTTC. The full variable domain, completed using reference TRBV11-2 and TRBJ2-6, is EAGVAQSPRYKIIEKRQSVAFWCNPISGHATLYWYQQILGQGPKLLIQFQNNGVVDDSQLPKDRFSAERLKGVDSTLKIQPAKLEDSAVYLCASSEGTDGANVLTFGAGSRLTVL.

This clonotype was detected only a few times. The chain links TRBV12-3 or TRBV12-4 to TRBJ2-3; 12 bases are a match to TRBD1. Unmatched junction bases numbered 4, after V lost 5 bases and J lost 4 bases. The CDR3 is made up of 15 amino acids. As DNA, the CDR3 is TGTGCCAGCAGTCCCGGGACAGGGGGCCCAGATACGCAGTATTTT. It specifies CASSPGTGGPDTQYF.

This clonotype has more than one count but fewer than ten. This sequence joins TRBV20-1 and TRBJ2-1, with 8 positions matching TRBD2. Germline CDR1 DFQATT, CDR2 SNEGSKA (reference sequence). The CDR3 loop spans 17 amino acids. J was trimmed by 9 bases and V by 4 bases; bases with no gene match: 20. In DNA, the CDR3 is TGCAGTGCTACCGAAGGGAGTAGCGGGATCGCCAGGGCTGAGCAGTTCTTC. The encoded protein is CSATEGSSGIARAEQFF.